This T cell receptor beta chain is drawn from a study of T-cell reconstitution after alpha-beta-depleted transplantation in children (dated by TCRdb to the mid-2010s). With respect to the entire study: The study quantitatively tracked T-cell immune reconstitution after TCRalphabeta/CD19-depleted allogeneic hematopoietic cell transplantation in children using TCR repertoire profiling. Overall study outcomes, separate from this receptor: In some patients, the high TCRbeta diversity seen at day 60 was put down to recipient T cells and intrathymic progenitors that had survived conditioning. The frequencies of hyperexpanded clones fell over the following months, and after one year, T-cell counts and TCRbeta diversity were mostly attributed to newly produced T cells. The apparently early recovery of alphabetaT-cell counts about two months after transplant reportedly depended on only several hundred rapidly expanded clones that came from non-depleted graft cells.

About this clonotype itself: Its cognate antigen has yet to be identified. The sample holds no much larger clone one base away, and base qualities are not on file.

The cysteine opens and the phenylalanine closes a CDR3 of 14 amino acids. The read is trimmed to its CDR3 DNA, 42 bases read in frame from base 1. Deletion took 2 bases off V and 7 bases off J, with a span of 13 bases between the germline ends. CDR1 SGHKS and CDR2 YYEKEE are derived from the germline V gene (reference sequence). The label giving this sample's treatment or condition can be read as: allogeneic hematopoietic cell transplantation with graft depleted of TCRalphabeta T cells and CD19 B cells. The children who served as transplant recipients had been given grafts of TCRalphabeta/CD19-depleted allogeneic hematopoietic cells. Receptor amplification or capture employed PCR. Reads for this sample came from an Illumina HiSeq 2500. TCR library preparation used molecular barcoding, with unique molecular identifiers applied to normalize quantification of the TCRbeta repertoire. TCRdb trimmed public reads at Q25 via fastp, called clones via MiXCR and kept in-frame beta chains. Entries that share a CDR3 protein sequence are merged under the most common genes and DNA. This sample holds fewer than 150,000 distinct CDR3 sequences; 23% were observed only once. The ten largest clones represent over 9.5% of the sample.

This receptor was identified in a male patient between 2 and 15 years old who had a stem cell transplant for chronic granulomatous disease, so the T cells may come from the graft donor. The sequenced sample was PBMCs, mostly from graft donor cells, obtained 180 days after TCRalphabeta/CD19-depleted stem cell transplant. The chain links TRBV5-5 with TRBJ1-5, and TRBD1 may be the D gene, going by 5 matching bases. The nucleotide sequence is TGTGCCAGCAGCTTATCCAGGGCGGGCCAGCCCCAGCATTTT. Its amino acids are CASSLSRAGQPQHF.